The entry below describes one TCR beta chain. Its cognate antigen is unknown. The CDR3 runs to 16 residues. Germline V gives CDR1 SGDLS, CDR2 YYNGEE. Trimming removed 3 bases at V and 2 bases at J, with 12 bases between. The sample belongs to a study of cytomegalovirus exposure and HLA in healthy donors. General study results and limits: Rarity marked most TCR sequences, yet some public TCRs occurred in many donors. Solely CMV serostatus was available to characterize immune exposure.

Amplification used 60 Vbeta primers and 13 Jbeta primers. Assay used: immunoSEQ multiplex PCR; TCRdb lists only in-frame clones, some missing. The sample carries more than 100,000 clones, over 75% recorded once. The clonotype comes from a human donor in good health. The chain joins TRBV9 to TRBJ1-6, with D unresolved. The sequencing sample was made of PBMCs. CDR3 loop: CASSATDGTYNSPLHF. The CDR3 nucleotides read TGTGCCAGCAGCGCTACAGACGGCACCTATAATTCACCCCTCCACTTT.